This TCR beta chain was found in a study of T cell responses to AZD1222 COVID-19 vaccine. This clone appeared a few times. The target antigen is unknown. TCRdb's table, derived via immunoSEQ multiplex PCR, lists solely in-frame clones and lacks some. The top ten clones hold under 25% of a sample with roughly 79,000 clones, 70% to 80% of them seen once. The CDR3 covers 14 residues. V was clipped by 6 bases and J by 0 bases, with 9 bases between them. Per germline, CDR1 SNHLY and CDR2 FYNNEI. Broader study findings: Of spike-specific TCRs, nearly half reportedly target regions left unmutated in variants. Of the AZD1222 recipients, only 5 or 6 were seropositive at baseline.

This sequence joins TRBV2 and TRBJ1-5; D call uncertain. The sequence derives from an adult in good health. The source was peripheral blood, collected on day 0 of AZD1222 vaccination. CDR3 amino acids: CASRADYSNQPQHF. The CDR3 bases are TGTGCCAGCAGGGCAGATTATAGCAATCAGCCCCAGCATTTT.